Here is one T cell receptor beta chain with its context. These data come from a study of blood T cell repertoires in COVID-19. Across the study: From T cells, B-cell-depleted T cells, or PBMCs came the material, which was cDNA or gDNA.

Original analysis: Cell counts per sample came from amplifying reference gene primers. TCRdb keeps only in-frame clones here, not all; method: immunoSEQ multiplex PCR. V and J calls and clone size are given by that table; D and trimming were obtained from the DNA. The repertoire holds 59,000 or so clones, with around four fifths as singletons. The receptor was derived from a human donor in a cohort sampled during active COVID-19. The sequenced material came from peripheral blood.

The CDR3 DNA reads TGTGCCAGCAGTGAGACCACTAGTGCGACCGGTGAGCAGTTCTTC. Protein product: CASSETTSATGEQFF. This chain connects TRBV2 to TRBJ2-1; tentatively, D is TRBD2 (5 bases). This CDR3 has 15 amino acids. Per the germline V gene, CDR1 is SNHLY and CDR2 is FYNNEI. The V end lost 3 bases, the J end lost 9 bases, and 18 bases lay between the germline ends.